The 32 T cell receptor beta chains listed next were all sequenced from one sample in a study of PD-1 blockade in classical Hodgkin lymphoma. Every patient experienced relapse after autologous stem cell transplantation, and brentuximab vedotin exposure varied. Sequenced by immunoSEQ multiplex PCR; TCRdb stores in-frame clones only, minus some. The table shows about 46,000 clones, with around 80% occurring only once. The specimen was peripheral blood mononuclear cells (PBMCs), collected before the second cycle of nivolumab. Every receptor here comes from a human donor with classical Hodgkin lymphoma.

The chain carries TRBV10-3 and TRBJ1-4; no definite D call. Germline V gives CDR1 ENHRY, CDR2 SYGVKD. Trimming stripped 4 bases from V and 6 bases from J, with 12 bases between. The CDR3 consists of 14 residues. CDR3 in amino acids: CAISVGLLDEKLFF. The CDR3 DNA is TGTGCCATCAGTGTTGGGCTGCTGGATGAAAAACTGTTTTTT.

The genes are TRBV11-2 and TRBJ1-1, with 10 bases aligning to TRBD1. The germline V gene has CDR1 SGHAT and CDR2 FQNNGV. V shed 4 bases, J shed 4 bases, and the junction held 0 bases outside the gene matches. The CDR3 extends over 13 amino acids. The CDR3 coding sequence is TGTGCCAGCAGCTGGGACAGGGGCACTGAAGCTTTCTTT. This encodes CASSWDRGTEAFF.

This clone was seen only a few times. The chain combines TRBV4-2 with TRBJ1-5; D gene unclear. Trimming removed 0 bases from V and 6 bases from J, with 6 bases in between. The CDR3 has 13 residues. Germline CDR1 is LGHNA and CDR2 is YNFKEQ. The CDR3 protein is CASSQDQFQPQHF. For the CDR3, the DNA is TGTGCCAGCAGCCAAGATCAGTTTCAGCCCCAGCATTTT.

This clone appeared a few times. The chain is built from TRBV9 and TRBJ1-2; 10 bases fit TRBD1. The germline CDR1 and CDR2 sequences are SGDLS and YYNGEE. After removal of 4 bases from V and 1 base from J, the junction contained 7 bases not matched to a gene. The CDR3 has 16 residues. The CDR3 DNA is TGTGCCAGCAGCAGGGACAGGGGCTACTATAACTATGGCTACACCTTC. Translated, it gives CASSRDRGYYNYGYTF.

The V and J genes are TRBV11-3 and TRBJ2-7; 10 nucleotides align to TRBD1. V lost 0 bases, J lost 4 bases, and 6 bases stayed unmatched. Germline V lookup: CDR1 SGHNT, CDR2 YENEEA. CDR3 length equals 16 residues. The CDR3 sequence: CASSLDAGTGAYEQYF. The CDR3 coding sequence is TGTGCCAGCAGCTTAGACGCCGGGACAGGGGCGTACGAGCAGTACTTC.

The chain joins TRBV12-5 to TRBJ2-1; D remains unclear. Trimming took off 5 bases at V and 6 bases at J, with 11 bases between the two ends. The CDR3 length is 13 residues. Germline CDR1 and CDR2: LGHNT and FRNRAP. The CDR3 loop is CASGPLFLNEQFF. In nucleotides, the CDR3 is TGTGCTAGTGGTCCCCTTTTCCTCAATGAGCAGTTCTTC.

Regarding this clone: Germline is not matched at one junction end, which may reflect a read error. Distinct nucleotide sequences in the sample also encode this CDR3. The chain recombines TRBV29-1 with TRBJ2-2; 7 bases are a match to TRBD1. The CDR3 extends over 13 amino acids. Per the germline V gene, CDR1 is SQVTM and CDR2 is ANQGSEA. CDR3: CSVVGGRTGELFF. The CDR3 DNA reads TGCAGCGTTGTAGGGGGCAGAACCGGAGAGCTGTTTTTT.

The chain links TRBV2 to TRBJ1-6, with 7 nucleotides matching TRBD1. The CDR3 spans 17 residues. The germline gives CDR1 SNHLY, CDR2 FYNNEI. The junction had 14 bases not matched to a gene; V was cut back by 5 bases and J by 7 bases. CDR3 nucleotide sequence: TGTGCCAGCAGTCGCCAGAACGACAGGGTCTCAAATTCACCCCTCCACTTT. It yields the protein CASSRQNDRVSNSPLHF.

The chain recombines TRBV29-1 with TRBJ1-2, with TRBD1 matching 7 bases. The CDR3 extends over 17 amino acids. Germline lookup yields CDR1 SQVTM and CDR2 ANQGSEA. Trimming cost V 1 base and J 1 base; bases outside gene matches: 12. The CDR3: CSVEAARTGGDNYGYTF. In DNA form, the CDR3 reads TGCAGCGTTGAAGCGGCCCGGACAGGCGGGGATAACTATGGCTACACCTTC.

The chain carries TRBV13 and TRBJ2-1; no definite D call. This CDR3 spans 12 amino acids. CDR1 and CDR2 (germline): PRHDT, FYEKMQ (reference sequence). V lost 5 bases and J 3 bases, leaving 5 bases between the germline ends. The CDR3 DNA reads as TGTGCCAGCAGCCTAAGCTACAATGAGCAGTTCTTC. It specifies CASSLSYNEQFF.

A few counts support this clone. This chain links TRBV5-1 with TRBJ2-1; TRBD2 aligns across 10 bases. The CDR3 consists of 21 residues. Trimming cost V 1 base and J 0 bases; bases outside gene matches: 16. Germline CDR1 is SGHRS and CDR2 is YFSETQ. The CDR3 DNA is TGCGCCAGCAGCTTGCCCGAGGGCCTCGGAACTAGCGGGAACTCCTACAATGAGCAGTTCTTC. The encoded protein is CASSLPEGLGTSGNSYNEQFF.

This chain connects TRBV6-5 to TRBJ2-3, with 10 bases lining up with TRBD2. V shed 2 bases and J 5 bases; nucleotides not matched to a gene: 7. Germline V CDR1 and CDR2: MNHEY, SVGAGI. This CDR3 spans 16 amino acids. CDR3 amino acids: CASSYHSGGAVDTQYF. The DNA of the CDR3 is TGTGCCAGCAGTTACCACAGCGGGGGGGCTGTAGATACGCAGTATTTT.

The rearrangement joins TRBV5-1 to TRBJ2-1, with 10 bases lining up with TRBD2. The V and J ends lost 2 bases and 8 bases, in that order; junction bases with no gene match: 4. Germline CDR1 SGHRS, CDR2 YFSETQ. This CDR3 has 14 residues. CDR3 sequence (DNA): TGCGCCAGCAGCTTAGGACTAGCGGTCGATGAGCAGTTCTTC. Encoded protein: CASSLGLAVDEQFF.

This chain links TRBV28 with TRBJ1-5, with 7 positions matching TRBD1. Germline-derived CDR1 and CDR2 are MDHEN and SYDVKM. V dropped 6 bases and J dropped 3; count of bases not matched to a gene: 11. The CDR3 totals 16 residues. CDR3 loop: CASRWRGLGNNQPQHF. In DNA, the CDR3 is TGTGCCAGCAGGTGGAGGGGGCTCGGAAACAATCAGCCCCAGCATTTT.

The chain has TRBV9 and TRBJ1-2; TRBD1 matches 10 bases. V dropped 0 bases and J dropped 4; count of bases not matched to a gene: 6. In germline, CDR1 is SGDLS, CDR2 YYNGEE. The CDR3 covers 16 residues. The chain's CDR3 is CASSVGGTGVTYGYTF. As DNA, the CDR3 is TGTGCCAGCAGCGTAGGGGGGACAGGGGTGACCTATGGCTACACCTTC. The full variable domain, with the rest looked up from reference TRBV9 and TRBJ1-2, is DSGVTQTPKHLITATGQRVTLRCSPRSGDLSVYWYQQSLDQGLQFLIQYYNGEERAKGNILERFSAQQFPDLHSELNLSSLELGDSALYFCASSVGGTGVTYGYTFGSGTRLTVV.

The chain uses TRBV5-1 and TRBJ1-4, with D possibly TRBD1 on 5 matching bases. The CDR3 has 15 amino acids. Per germline, CDR1 SGHRS and CDR2 YFSETQ. V lost 4 bases and J 4 bases, leaving 14 bases between the germline ends. CDR3 amino acids: CASSAGGSLNEKLFF. CDR3 DNA sequence: TGCGCCAGCAGCGCGGGGGGGTCGCTTAATGAAAAACTGTTTTTT.

The chain carries TRBV5-1 and TRBJ1-5; D perhaps matches TRBD1 (6 bases). Germline loops: CDR1 SGHRS, CDR2 YFSETQ. V lost 3 bases, J lost 5 bases, and 15 bases lay in between. The length of the CDR3 is 15 residues. The CDR3 region has the DNA TGCGCCAGCAGCTGGAAACAGGGACCGGATCAGCCCCAGCATTTT. Its translation: CASSWKQGPDQPQHF.

V and J are TRBV10-2 and TRBJ2-7, with TRBD1 as a possible D gene (6 bases). Germline V gene lookup returns CDR1 WSHSY and CDR2 SAAADI. With 8 bases removed from V and 9 bases from J, the gap between germline ends came to 17 bases. The CDR3 loop spans 12 amino acids. The CDR3 DNA sequence: TGCGCCAGCGGGCACACAGGGAATAGGCAGTACTTC. It codes for CASGHTGNRQYF.

V and J are TRBV30 and TRBJ1-6, with D unresolved. The CDR3 is made up of 13 amino acids. V shed 5 bases and J shed 2 bases, with 7 bases lying between them. Germline assignment: CDR1 GTSNPN and CDR2 SVGIG (reference sequence). CDR3 DNA: TGTGCCTGGGAACGCACCTATAATTCACCCCTCCACTTT. Protein product: CAWERTYNSPLHF.

J is TRBJ1-4 and V is TRBV29-1, with D uncertain. V was cut by 7 bases and J by 4 bases, with 4 bases left in between. CDR3 size: 10 residues. Germline CDR1 and CDR2: SQVTM and ANQGSEA. CDR3 DNA sequence: TGCAGCGCCCTTAATGAAAAACTGTTTTTT. Protein product: CSALNEKLFF.

The chain joins TRBV28 to TRBJ1-2; 7 bases are shared with TRBD1. The CDR3 has 14 residues. CDR1 and CDR2 from the germline V gene are MDHEN and SYDVKM. With V trimmed by 7 bases and J by 2 bases, 7 bases remained unmatched. The CDR3 coding sequence is TGTGCCAGCATCGGGACAGCCTCCAACTATGGCTACACCTTC. Translation: CASIGTASNYGYTF.

The chain couples TRBV5-5 to TRBJ1-1, with D uncertain. Germline V CDR1 and CDR2: SGHKS, YYEKEE (reference sequence). V lost 5 bases, J lost 2 bases, and 13 bases lay in between. The CDR3 contains 14 residues. The CDR3 coding sequence is TGTGCCAGCAGGTTCCACCCCCAAAACACTGAAGCTTTCTTT. It translates to CASRFHPQNTEAFF. Full variable domain (rest looked up from reference TRBV5-5 and TRBJ1-1): DAGVTQSPTHLIKTRGQQVTLRCSPISGHKSVSWYQQVLGQGPQFIFQYYEKEERGRGNFPDRFSARQFPNYSSELNVNALLLGDSALYLCASRFHPQNTEAFFGQGTRLTVV.

The V call is TRBV9, the J call TRBJ2-7, with TRBD1 matching 8 bases. Losses at the gene ends were 4 bases for V and 0 bases for J; bases not matched to a gene: 6. Per the germline V gene, CDR1 is SGDLS and CDR2 is YYNGEE. CDR3 length: 15 amino acids. CDR3 sequence reads: CASSPFGQGSYEQYF. CDR3 DNA: TGTGCCAGCAGCCCCTTCGGACAGGGCTCCTACGAGCAGTACTTC.

In regard to this clone: One end of the junction does not line up with germline, which may come from a read error. J is TRBJ2-4 and V is TRBV4-2, with 8 bases lining up with TRBD1. Looked up from germline, CDR1 is LGHNA and CDR2 is YNFKEQ. This CDR3 comprises 12 residues. The CDR3 DNA follows: TGTGCCAGCAGCCAAATCGGGGACAGGCGGGACTTC. As protein: CASSQIGDRRDF.

Note on this clone: Its ends do not fully match the called genes, so a read error is possible. This chain uses TRBV5-1 with TRBJ2-5; D tentatively fits TRBD1 or TRBD2 (6 bases each). The CDR3 length is 16 residues. CDR1 and CDR2 (germline): SGHRS, YFSETQ. CDR3 nucleotides: TGCGCCGGCAGCTTGAGGGGGGCGATGTACCAAGAGACCCAGTACTTC. Protein product: CAGSLRGAMYQETQYF.

J is TRBJ1-6 and V is TRBV4-3; the match to TRBD1 covers 7 bases. This CDR3 has 16 residues. CDR1 is LGHNA, CDR2 YSLEER, per germline. V shed 4 bases and J 2 bases; nucleotides not matched to a gene: 5. The chain's CDR3 is CASSPQTGAYNSPLHF. In nucleotides, the CDR3 is TGCGCCAGCAGCCCCCAAACAGGGGCCTATAATTCACCCCTCCACTTT.

This clone occurred a few times. This sequence joins TRBV4-2 and TRBJ2-3; D possibly matches TRBD1 or TRBD2 (5 bases each). The CDR3 length is 14 residues. The germline V and J ends were trimmed by 3 bases and 6 bases, with 13 bases remaining between them. Per the germline V gene, CDR1 is LGHNA and CDR2 is YNFKEQ. The CDR3 protein is CASSHTMGTDTQYF. DNA of the CDR3: TGTGCCAGCAGCCATACAATGGGGACGGATACGCAGTATTTT.

CDR3 in DNA: TGTGCCAGCAGCGTAACCGGGTCCGGGGTTTTACTCTATGGCTACACCTTC. As protein: CASSVTGSGVLLYGYTF. The chain couples TRBV11-2 to TRBJ1-2; D is unresolved. CDR3 length equals 17 residues. V was clipped by 5 bases and J by 4 bases, with 23 bases between them. The germline V gene has CDR1 SGHAT and CDR2 FQNNGV.

The V gene is TRBV7-3, the J gene TRBJ2-1; 9 positions match TRBD2. This CDR3 contains 15 residues. Per the germline V gene, CDR1 is SGHTA and CDR2 is FQGTGA. V was clipped by 5 bases and J by 9 bases; unmatched bases: 11. CDR3 residues: CASSPSGRGGREQFF. The CDR3 nucleotides read TGTGCCAGCAGCCCCTCAGGGCGGGGGGGCCGTGAGCAGTTCTTC.

The gene calls are TRBV19 and TRBJ1-1; maybe TRBD1 (5 bases). Germline V CDR1 and CDR2: LNHDA, SQIVND (reference sequence). The ends were cut back, 5 bases at V and 4 bases at J, with 11 bases in the middle. The CDR3 is 13 amino acids. As DNA, the CDR3 is TGTGCCAGTAGTGTCGGGACTCGCACTGAAGCTTTCTTT. Translated, it gives CASSVGTRTEAFF.

The J gene is TRBJ2-2, the V gene TRBV10-3; D is unresolved. The CDR3 contains 14 residues. Trimming shortened V by 1 base and J by 5 bases, and 8 bases separated the two germline ends. The germline V gene has CDR1 ENHRY and CDR2 SYGVKD. The CDR3, as DNA: TGTGCCATCAGTGAGTTCGGGCCGACCGGGGAGCTGTTTTTT. Protein sequence: CAISEFGPTGELFF.

The chain has TRBV7-9 and TRBJ2-3; D is ambiguous. Germline V lookup: CDR1 SEHNR, CDR2 FQNEAQ (reference sequence). This CDR3 region has 13 residues. V was pared by 5 bases and J by 5 bases, with 11 bases between. CDR3 amino acids: CASSDGPRDTQYF. The CDR3 DNA reads TGTGCCAGCAGCGACGGCCCTAGAGATACGCAGTATTTT.